These T cell receptor beta chains were read from a single sample in a study of shared clonotypes between healthy human individuals. Assay used: immunoSEQ multiplex PCR; TCRdb lists only in-frame clones, some missing. This table has roughly 400,000 clones, roughly 96% appearing once. The sequenced material came from memory CD8+ T cells sorted from blood. The receptors come from a man aged 30 to 45 in good health. The CDR3 runs from the conserved cysteine through the conserved F or W. D genes are given only for firm matches. Size is stated for part of the rows, as once, few or many counts, or as a class when the clone is expanded.

V	length	size	J	D	DNA	CDR3
TRBV9	14	-	TRBJ1-5	TRBD1	TGTGCCAGCAGCACCCAAGACAGGGGTCAGCCCCAGCATTTT	CASSTQDRGQPQHF
TRBV19	13	-	TRBJ1-1	TRBD1	TGTGCCAGTAGTACACAGGGGTATACTGAAGCTTTCTTT	CASSTQGYTEAFF
TRBV4-1	15	-	TRBJ2-5	-	TGCGCCAGCAGCCAACGCCCCGAGGGGAAAGAGACCCAGTACTTC	CASSQRPEGKETQYF
TRBV28	15	-	TRBJ2-5	-	TGTGCCAGCAGTTTAGAAGGGGGATTAAAAGAGACCCAGTACTTC	CASSLEGGLKETQYF
TRBV11-2	14	-	TRBJ2-7	-	TGTGCCAGCAGCCCGGGGAGAGGATTCTTGGAGCAGTACTTC	CASSPGRGFLEQYF
TRBV6-1	14	-	TRBJ2-5	-	TGTGCCAGCGATCAGGGAACCGGACAAGAGACCCAGTACTTC	CASDQGTGQETQYF
TRBV2	15	once	TRBJ2-1	-	TGTGCCAGCCTAGGGGGAGGCCGCTCCTACAATGAGCAGTTCTTC	CASLGGGRSYNEQFF
TRBV5-1	14	-	TRBJ2-5	TRBD1	TGCGCCAGCAGCTTGGCCAGGGGGTCGGAGACCCAGTACTTC	CASSLARGSETQYF
TRBV7-9	15	-	TRBJ1-2	TRBD1	TGTGCCAGCAGCTTCCGGGACAGGGGGCTAGGTGGCTACACCTTC	CASSFRDRGLGGYTF
TRBV7-9	17	-	TRBJ1-1	-	TGTGCCAGCACCGCCTCCTTAGTGACGGCATGGGGAGGTGAAGCTTTCTTT	CASTASLVTAWGGEAFF
TRBV4-1	13	-	TRBJ1-1	TRBD1	TGCGCCAGCAGCCGGACAGGGGACACTGAAGCTTTCTTT	CASSRTGDTEAFF
TRBV6-1	13	-	TRBJ2-7	TRBD2	TGTGCCAGCAGAACGGGACTAGGGTACGAGCAGTACTTC	CASRTGLGYEQYF
TRBV6-5	16	-	TRBJ1-3	-	TGTGCCAGCAGTTACTCTAACGCAGTCTCTGGAAACACCATATATTTT	CASSYSNAVSGNTIYF
TRBV28	12	few	TRBJ1-5	-	TGTGCCAGCAGTCTTGTAGACCAGCCCCAGCATTTT	CASSLVDQPQHF
TRBV28	12	-	TRBJ2-1	TRBD2	TGTGCCAGCAGTTTATTAGCGGGGGCTGAGTTCTTC	CASSLLAGAEFF
TRBV28	13	-	TRBJ2-7	TRBD2	TGTGCGTCTCGAGCGGGAGGATCCTACGAGCAGTACTTC	CASRAGGSYEQYF
TRBV19	13	-	TRBJ2-1	TRBD2	TGTGCCAGTACCCCGACTAGCCTTAATGAGCAGTTCTTC	CASTPTSLNEQFF
TRBV28	15	once	TRBJ2-7	-	TGTGCCAGCAGTTTCCCAAGAAGGGGCTCCTACGAGCAGTACTTC	CASSFPRRGSYEQYF
TRBV27	15	once	TRBJ2-3	-	TGTGCCAGCAGTTTATGGGCCCGTAGCACAGATACGCAGTATTTT	CASSLWARSTDTQYF
TRBV28	13	-	TRBJ2-5	TRBD2	TGTGCCAGCAGTCTTCTAGCGGGAGAGACCCAGTACTTC	CASSLLAGETQYF
TRBV5-1	13	-	TRBJ1-1	-	TGCGCCAGCAGCTTGGTCGGGGCCACTGAAGCTTTCTTT	CASSLVGATEAFF
TRBV28	12	-	TRBJ2-7	-	TGTGCCAGCAGAACGGGAAAATACGAGCAGTACTTC	CASRTGKYEQYF
TRBV5-1	16	-	TRBJ2-2	-	TGCGCCAGCAGCCCGCGACCTCCAGGGAACACCGGGGAGCTGTTTTTT	CASSPRPPGNTGELFF
TRBV7-9	15	-	TRBJ1-1	-	TGTGCCAGCAGTTTTCTAAACCTAATGAACACTGAAGCTTTCTTT	CASSFLNLMNTEAFF
TRBV28	14	-	TRBJ2-7	-	TGTGCCAGCAGTTTAGCCTTCATTACCTACGAGCAGTACTTC	CASSLAFITYEQYF
TRBV9	13	once	TRBJ2-3	-	TGTGCCAGCAGCGTAGGGGGCACAGATACGCAGTATTTT	CASSVGGTDTQYF
TRBV7-9	13	-	TRBJ1-2	-	TGTGCCAGCAGCCTTACGGGGGGTAGTGGCTACACCTTC	CASSLTGGSGYTF
TRBV2	15	-	TRBJ2-7	-	TGTGCCAGCAGGTGGAGTTTCGGGGGCAATTACGAGCAGTACTTC	CASRWSFGGNYEQYF
TRBV19	16	few	TRBJ1-5	TRBD1	TGTGCCAGTAGTATCACGACAGGGAAGGGCAATCAGCCCCAGCATTTT	CASSITTGKGNQPQHF
TRBV5-1	14	-	TRBJ1-3	-	TGCGCCAGCAGCTATACAGGGATTGGAAACACCATATATTTT	CASSYTGIGNTIYF
TRBV28	11	-	TRBJ1-2	TRBD1	TGTGCCAGCGGCGGGGACAGTGGCTACACCTTC	CASGGDSGYTF
TRBV27	13	-	TRBJ1-6	-	TGTGCCAGCAGTTTATCACAGAGTTCACCCCTCCACTTT	CASSLSQSSPLHF
TRBV14	13	-	TRBJ2-3	-	TGTGCCAGCAGCCAGACAGTGCGCTCAACGCAGTATTTT	CASSQTVRSTQYF
TRBV5-6	15	-	TRBJ2-7	-	TGTGCCAGCAGCTTGGCCGGCAGAGGGCCCTACGAGCAGTACTTC	CASSLAGRGPYEQYF
TRBV4-2	14	-	TRBJ2-7	-	TGTGCCAGCAGCCAAGAGCCCCATTACTACGAGCAGTACTTC	CASSQEPHYYEQYF
TRBV6-5	14	-	TRBJ1-2	-	TGTGCCAGCAGTTACTCGATCCTCGTCTATGGCTACACCTTC	CASSYSILVYGYTF
TRBV28	15	-	TRBJ1-3	TRBD1	TGTGCCGTCAAGAGTACAGGGGGCCCTGGAAACACCATATATTTT	CAVKSTGGPGNTIYF
TRBV5-1	13	-	TRBJ2-7	TRBD2	TGCGCCAGCAGCCAGCGGGGGACCTACGAGCAGTACTTC	CASSQRGTYEQYF
TRBV28	18	-	TRBJ1-1	TRBD1	TGTGCCAGCAGCCTAGCTCTAACAGGGGGCGCTTCGTACACTGAAGCTTTCTTT	CASSLALTGGASYTEAFF
TRBV11-2	10	once	TRBJ1-6	-	TGTGCCACCAGGGATTCACCCCTCCACTTT	CATRDSPLHF
TRBV19	14	few	TRBJ2-3	TRBD2	TGTGCCAGTAGTAGGACTAGCGGGACAGATACGCAGTATTTT	CASSRTSGTDTQYF
TRBV2	14	-	TRBJ2-7	-	TGTGCCAGCAGCCTCCGGGACTTTTTCTACGAGCAGTACTTC	CASSLRDFFYEQYF
TRBV11-1	15	-	TRBJ2-1	-	TGTGCCAGCAGCTTACAGGTTAGCTCCTACAATGAGCAGTTCTTC	CASSLQVSSYNEQFF
TRBV28	13	-	TRBJ2-7	-	TGTGCCAGCAGTTTATTTTTAGCCGGGGCGCAGTACTTC	CASSLFLAGAQYF
TRBV4-1	14	-	TRBJ2-7	-	TGCGCCAGCAGCCCCCAGACCCTATCCTACGAGCAGTACTTC	CASSPQTLSYEQYF